This TCR beta chain appears in the sequencing data of a study of sequential checkpoint blockade in melanoma. Overall study context: Both treatment sequences were followed by maintenance nivolumab.

Here immunoSEQ multiplex PCR was the method, and the copy in TCRdb shows in-frame clones only, minus some. The table records 25,000 to 30,000 clones, 75% to 85% of them present only once. Trimming cost V 1 base and J 7 bases, with 10 bases left between them. The CDR3 runs 12 residues. Germline loops: CDR1 SQVTM, CDR2 ANQGSEA. The treatment: randomized to nivolumab then ipilimumab (arm A) or the reverse (arm B). Patients had received no earlier DNA-damaging chemotherapy. From thawed PBMCs, live CD3+CD8+ cells negative for CD19 and CD56 were sorted. The sample was CD8+ T cells sorted from blood (inferred from file names), taken from a patient given nivolumab and ipilimumab in sequence. The origin of this receptor is a human donor with melanoma. J is TRBJ1-2 and V is TRBV29-1; D unresolved. Here the CDR3 DNA reads TGCAGCGTTGAAGCAGGCCCACTTGGCTACACCTTC. Protein product: CSVEAGPLGYTF.